This T cell receptor beta chain was identified during a study of somatic mutations in cytotoxic T cells in rheumatoid arthritis. Study information: After diagnosis, patient blood (about 30 ml EDTA) was drawn right away, before any treatment was given.

This table comes from immunoSEQ multiplex PCR, and its TCRdb copy is limited to in-frame clones, with some not included. The sample records 15,000 to 20,000 clones, 60% to 80% being singletons. This CDR3 spans 15 amino acids. The germline V gene encodes CDR1 SGDLS and CDR2 YYNGEE. Trimming shortened V by 0 bases and J by 4 bases, and 12 bases separated the two germline ends. About this clone itself: Its cognate antigen is unknown.

General study results and limits: Antigen targets of the expanded CD8+ clones remained unidentified.

This chain joins TRBV9 and TRBJ2-3; a weak D match, TRBD2 (6 bases). The receptor comes from an adult with rheumatoid arthritis. Material: CD8+ T cells sorted from blood. CDR3 loop: CASSVGRAIPDTQYF. In DNA form, the CDR3 reads TGTGCCAGCAGCGTAGGGAGGGCTATTCCAGATACGCAGTATTTT.